The 20 T cell receptor beta chains in this list originate from one sample, sequenced in a study of CD8 T cells in acute hepatitis C reinfection. Time point defined: naive CD8 control sorted from an acute-time-point sample. Assay: immunoSEQ multiplex PCR; the TCRdb copy retains only in-frame clones and omits some. The sample carries 30,000 to 40,000 clones, 75% to 90% recorded once. The sequenced sample consisted of naive CD8+ T cells from PBMCs. The receptors come from a woman aged 18-29 years who spontaneously cleared hepatitis C infection.

The gene calls are TRBV27 and TRBJ1-1; possibly TRBD1 for D (5 bases). The CDR3 covers 13 residues. The germline V and J ends were trimmed by 4 bases and 1 base, with 7 bases remaining between them. Germline V gene sequence: CDR1 MNHEY, CDR2 SMNVEV (reference sequence). CDR3 sequence: CASSYGGNTEAFF. The CDR3 coding sequence is TGTGCCAGCAGTTACGGGGGGAACACTGAAGCTTTCTTT.

The chain links TRBV27 to TRBJ2-7, with 11 bases identical to TRBD1. V shed 4 bases and J 5 bases; nucleotides not matched to a gene: 10. Germline V gives CDR1 MNHEY, CDR2 SMNVEV (reference sequence). CDR3 length: 16 residues. CDR3 protein: CASSSLPGQGADEQYF. The CDR3 DNA sequence: TGTGCCAGCAGTTCTCTCCCTGGACAGGGGGCCGACGAGCAGTACTTC.

The gene calls are TRBV7-6 and TRBJ2-1; possibly TRBD1 or TRBD2 for D (5 bases each). Germline lookup yields CDR1 SGHVS and CDR2 FNYEAQ. The germline V and J ends were trimmed by 3 bases and 4 bases, with 10 bases remaining between them. The CDR3 length is 14 residues. The CDR3 coding sequence is TGTGCCAGCAGCTTTGGGGGTTGGTACAATGAGCAGTTCTTC. This sequence encodes CASSFGGWYNEQFF.

This clone showed up just a few times. This rearrangement joins TRBV27 to TRBJ2-3, with 11 bases matching TRBD1. Trimming at V came to 5 bases and at J to 3 bases, leaving 10 bases not matched to a gene. The CDR3 is made up of 17 amino acids. CDR1 and CDR2 (germline): MNHEY, SMNVEV (reference sequence). CDR3 sequence reads: CASSGTPGTGGTDTQYF. In DNA, the CDR3 is TGTGCCAGCAGTGGGACGCCCGGGACAGGGGGGACAGATACGCAGTATTTT.

The rearrangement links TRBV27 to TRBJ2-6; TRBD1 aligns across 11 bases. Germline values: CDR1 MNHEY, CDR2 SMNVEV (reference sequence). V dropped 4 bases and J dropped 7; count of bases not matched to a gene: 9. CDR3 length equals 17 residues. The CDR3 region has the DNA TGTGCCAGCAGTTCGGACAGGGGGCCTTGGGAAGCCAACGTCCTGACTTTC. This codes for CASSSDRGPWEANVLTF.

The chain employs TRBV7-9 and TRBJ2-1, with TRBD1 identical over 9 bases. The CDR3 covers 15 residues. CDR1 SEHNR and CDR2 FQNEAQ come from the germline V gene (reference sequence). V shed 1 base, J shed 6 bases, and the junction held 4 bases outside the gene matches. CDR3: CASSLETGGRNEQFF. The CDR3 bases are TGTGCCAGCAGCTTAGAGACAGGGGGTCGCAATGAGCAGTTCTTC.

V is TRBV19 and J is TRBJ1-1; no clear D gene. Germline CDR1 reads LNHDA; CDR2 reads SQIVND (reference sequence). The CDR3 runs 15 residues. V was trimmed by 3 bases and J by 6 bases, leaving 17 bases between them. The CDR3 region is CASSMTPGLWAEAFF. CDR3 nucleotides: TGTGCCAGTAGTATGACCCCTGGGTTGTGGGCTGAAGCTTTCTTT.

This chain uses TRBV5-1 with TRBJ2-6; D remains ambiguous. V gave up 4 bases and J gave up 0 bases, with 8 bases separating them. Looked up from germline, CDR1 is SGHRS and CDR2 is YFSETQ. The CDR3 runs to 15 residues. The CDR3 region has the DNA TGCGCCAGCAGCCCCAAGGGCTCTGGGGCCAACGTCCTGACTTTC. Translation: CASSPKGSGANVLTF.

The V gene is TRBV18, the J gene TRBJ2-3; D perhaps matches TRBD2 (5 bases). V lost 0 bases and J lost 0, with 22 bases in between. Germline CDR1 KGHSH, CDR2 LQKENI. The CDR3 loop spans 20 amino acids. The CDR3 DNA reads as TGTGCCAGCTCACCACCGGGTATCGCCTTTCTAGGGAGTAGCACAGATACGCAGTATTTT. It yields the protein CASSPPGIAFLGSSTDTQYF.

This chain joins TRBV9 and TRBJ1-2, with D perhaps matching TRBD1 (5 bases). Trimming took 4 bases from V and 1 from J, leaving 14 bases between them. The CDR3 consists of 15 residues. Germline-derived CDR1 and CDR2 are SGDLS and YYNGEE. This CDR3 reads CASSSPDTFNYGYTF. The CDR3 bases are TGTGCCAGCAGCTCACCGGACACCTTTAACTATGGCTACACCTTC.

The chain combines TRBV7-3 with TRBJ2-1; 14 positions agree with TRBD2. The CDR3 is 16 amino acids. The germline V gene encodes CDR1 SGHTA and CDR2 FQGTGA. V shed 5 bases, J shed 5 bases, and the junction held 5 bases outside the gene matches. Here the CDR3 DNA reads TGTGCCAGCAGCCTCCGGGGACTAGCGGGGGACAATGAGCAGTTCTTC. As protein: CASSLRGLAGDNEQFF.

This clone came up once. The gene calls are TRBV5-1 and TRBJ2-5; 8 bases agree with TRBD2. Germline loops: CDR1 SGHRS, CDR2 YFSETQ. V dropped 3 bases and J dropped 0; count of bases not matched to a gene: 10. The CDR3 is made up of 17 amino acids. The CDR3 DNA reads TGCGCCAGCAGCTACGGGACTAGTGAGGCGTACCAAGAGACCCAGTACTTC. Protein product: CASSYGTSEAYQETQYF.

This clone was recorded once. V and J are TRBV29-1 and TRBJ1-1, with TRBD1 identical over 8 bases. Germline V CDR1 and CDR2: SQVTM, ANQGSEA. Trimming cost V 5 bases and J 5 bases; bases outside gene matches: 13. The CDR3 length is 15 residues. This CDR3 reads CSVNLPGQGGTEAFF. CDR3 DNA: TGCAGCGTTAACTTACCCGGACAGGGAGGAACTGAAGCTTTCTTT.

The V gene is TRBV9, the J gene TRBJ2-3; 9 nucleotides match TRBD2. Trimming removed 4 bases from V and 6 bases from J; junction bases left unmatched: 9. This CDR3 is 15 amino acids long. Germline V gene lookup returns CDR1 SGDLS and CDR2 YYNGEE. CDR3 protein: CASSQSAGGADTQYF. The CDR3 bases are TGTGCCAGCAGCCAGTCGGCGGGAGGGGCGGATACGCAGTATTTT.

The chain carries TRBV9 and TRBJ2-3; 8 bases are a match to TRBD1. The CDR3 runs 17 residues. Germline V gene data show CDR1 as SGDLS and CDR2 as YYNGEE. V shed 0 bases and J 2 bases; nucleotides not matched to a gene: 8. CDR3 coding DNA: TGTGCCAGCAGCGTAGGATCCCCAGGGGGCCCCACAGATACGCAGTATTTT. As protein: CASSVGSPGGPTDTQYF.

This clone was seen only a few times. V gene TRBV19 combines with J gene TRBJ2-1; 9 bases line up with TRBD2. The CDR3 extends over 14 amino acids. The V gene's germline CDR1 is LNHDA and CDR2 SQIVND (reference sequence). The V segment lost 6 bases and the J segment 6 bases; nucleotides outside the gene matches: 6. CDR3 nucleotide sequence: TGTGCCAGTAGATCCAGCGGGGGGCTCAATGAGCAGTTCTTC. As protein: CASRSSGGLNEQFF. Complete variable domain (other parts from reference TRBV19 and TRBJ2-1): DGGITQSPKYLFRKEGQNVTLSCEQNLNHDAMYWYRQDPGQGLRLIYYSQIVNDFQKGDIAEGYSVSREKKESFPLTVTSAQKNPTAFYLCASRSSGGLNEQFFGPGTRLTVL.

The chain uses TRBV12-5 and TRBJ1-5; the D is unclear. Germline assignment: CDR1 LGHNT and CDR2 FRNRAP. With 3 bases removed from V and 2 bases from J, the gap between germline ends came to 5 bases. The CDR3 is 13 residues long. This chain's CDR3 is CASGLFGNQPQHF. CDR3 sequence (DNA): TGTGCTAGTGGTTTATTCGGCAATCAGCCCCAGCATTTT.

This sequence joins TRBV21-1 and TRBJ2-3; TRBD2 is taken as the D call from the table, unchecked against the DNA. TRBV21-1 is classified as a pseudogene. The CDR3 has 18 amino acids. The CDR3 sequence: CASSKVRTRECDTDTQYF. For the CDR3, the DNA is TGTGCCAGCAGCAAAGTTCGGACGCGGGAGTGCGACACAGATACGCAGTATTTT.

The genes are TRBV27 and TRBJ2-5; 9 bases line up with TRBD2. The DNA matches TRBJ2-7 better at its end, which makes the J call doubtful. The CDR3 extends over 15 amino acids. CDR1 is MNHEY and CDR2 is SMNVEV in the germline V gene (reference sequence). The CDR3: CASSLSSGSSYEQYF. The CDR3 region has the DNA TGTGCCAGCAGTTTATCTAGCGGGAGCTCCTACGAGCAGTACTTC.

J is TRBJ1-1 and V is TRBV27; 9 bases match TRBD1. J was trimmed by 5 bases and V by 2 bases; bases with no gene match: 3. There are 14 residues in the CDR3. CDR1 and CDR2 (germline): MNHEY, SMNVEV (reference sequence). For the CDR3, the DNA is TGTGCCAGCAGTTTAGGACAGGGGTATACTGAAGCTTTCTTT. Translated, it gives CASSLGQGYTEAFF.